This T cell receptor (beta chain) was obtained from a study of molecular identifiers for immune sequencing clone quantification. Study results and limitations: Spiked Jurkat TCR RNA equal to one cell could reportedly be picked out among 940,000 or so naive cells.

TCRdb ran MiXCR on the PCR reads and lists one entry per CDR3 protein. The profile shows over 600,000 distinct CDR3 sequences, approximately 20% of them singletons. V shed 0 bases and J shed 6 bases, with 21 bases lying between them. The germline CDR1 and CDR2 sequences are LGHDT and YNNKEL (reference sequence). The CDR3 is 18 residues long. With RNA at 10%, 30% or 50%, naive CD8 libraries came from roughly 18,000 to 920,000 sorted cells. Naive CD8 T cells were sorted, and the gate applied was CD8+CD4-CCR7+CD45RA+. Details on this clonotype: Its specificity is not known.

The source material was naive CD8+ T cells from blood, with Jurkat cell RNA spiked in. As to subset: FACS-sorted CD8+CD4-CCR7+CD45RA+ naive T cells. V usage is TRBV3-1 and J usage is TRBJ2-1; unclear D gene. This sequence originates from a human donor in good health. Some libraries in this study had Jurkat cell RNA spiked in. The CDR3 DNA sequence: TGTGCCAGCAGCCAAGACGCGACCGGCTCCCCCGTTCGCAATGAGCAGTTCTTC. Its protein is CASSQDATGSPVRNEQFF.